Below are 18 T cell receptor beta chains sequenced from a single sample in a study of shared clonotypes between healthy human individuals. Naive CD8 cells were CD45RO-negative, positively selected for CCR7, excluding terminally differentiated effector memory CD45RA+ cells. Profiling relied on immunoSEQ multiplex PCR, and the TCRdb table lists in-frame clones only, not all of them. Found here are about 580,000 clones, 98% of them singletons; the top ten hold 0.3% to 0.35%. Material: naive CD8+ T cells sorted from blood. Receptors originate from a man aged 25-45 years in good health.

The chain links TRBV29-1 to TRBJ1-3; unclear D gene. Germline CDR1 and CDR2: SQVTM and ANQGSEA. The germline V and J ends were trimmed by 8 bases and 0 bases, with 11 bases remaining between them. The CDR3 has 13 amino acids. The DNA for the CDR3 is TGCAGCCCAGTTCAGATCTCTGGAAACACCATATATTTT. This codes for CSPVQISGNTIYF.

This clone is a singleton in its sample. The chain joins TRBV6-5 to TRBJ2-7; TRBD1 matches at 9 bases. CDR1 is MNHEY, CDR2 SVGAGI, per germline. This CDR3 region has 15 residues. V was clipped by 6 bases and J by 5 bases; unmatched bases: 11. CDR3 amino acids: CASSPYETGGNEQYF. The CDR3 region has the DNA TGTGCCAGCAGCCCTTACGAGACAGGGGGAAACGAGCAGTACTTC.

V usage is TRBV6-1 and J usage is TRBJ1-2; a possible D gene is TRBD1 (6 bases). CDR3 length equals 15 residues. The V gene's germline CDR1 is MNHNS and CDR2 SASEGT. The germline V and J ends were trimmed by 0 bases and 2 bases, with 10 bases remaining between them. The chain's CDR3 is CASSEAGGANYGYTF. For the CDR3, the DNA is TGTGCCAGCAGTGAAGCTGGGGGCGCCAACTATGGCTACACCTTC.

This clone appeared once. The chain joins TRBV5-1 to TRBJ2-1; 10 bases align to TRBD2. Trimming at V came to 4 bases and at J to 8 bases, leaving 9 bases not matched to a gene. This CDR3 is 15 amino acids long. The germline V gene has CDR1 SGHRS and CDR2 YFSETQ. In DNA, the CDR3 is TGCGCCAGCAGCCTTGTCGTAGCGGGAGGCGATGAGCAGTTCTTC. This gives the protein CASSLVVAGGDEQFF.

The chain employs TRBV15 and TRBJ1-2; TRBD1 is a possible D gene (6 bases). Germline V lookup: CDR1 LNHNV, CDR2 YYDKDF (reference sequence). The V end lost 5 bases, the J end lost 5 bases, and 15 bases lay between the germline ends. This CDR3 has 14 residues. The CDR3 nucleotides read TGTGCCACCAGCCCAGGACAGCCGATATATGGCTACACCTTC. It yields the protein CATSPGQPIYGYTF.

This rearrangement joins TRBV27 to TRBJ2-7; tentatively, D is TRBD1 or TRBD2 (5 bases each). V lost 8 bases to trimming and J lost 2 bases, with 10 bases between them. The germline V gene has CDR1 MNHEY and CDR2 SMNVEV (reference sequence). CDR3 length equals 12 residues. CDR3 amino acids: CASRLGAYEQYF. CDR3 nucleotides: TGTGCCAGCCGGCTGGGGGCCTACGAGCAGTACTTC.

CDR3 loop: CASSTGTSGRAYEQYF. The CDR3 coding sequence is TGTGCCAGCAGCACGGGGACTAGCGGGAGAGCCTACGAGCAGTACTTC. The chain has TRBV5-5 and TRBJ2-7; 14 nucleotides line up with TRBD2. This CDR3 comprises 16 residues. V gave up 4 bases and J gave up 2 bases; unmatched junction bases: 5. Germline-derived CDR1 and CDR2 are SGHKS and YYEKEE (reference sequence).

The rearrangement uses TRBV11-2 and TRBJ1-1; 7 bases fit TRBD1. The CDR3 runs to 15 residues. CDR1 and CDR2 from the germline V gene are SGHAT and FQNNGV. V lost 5 bases, J lost 0 bases, and 6 bases stayed unmatched. The CDR3 DNA is TGTGCCAGCAGCCCCCCGGGACAGTTGAACACTGAAGCTTTCTTT. Its protein product is CASSPPGQLNTEAFF. The whole variable domain, remainder taken from reference TRBV11-2 and TRBJ1-1, is EAGVAQSPRYKIIEKRQSVAFWCNPISGHATLYWYQQILGQGPKLLIQFQNNGVVDDSQLPKDRFSAERLKGVDSTLKIQPAKLEDSAVYLCASSPPGQLNTEAFFGQGTRLTVV.

The chain links TRBV11-2 to TRBJ2-5; D not resolved. The ends were cut back, 6 bases at V and 5 bases at J, with 16 bases in the middle. Per the germline V gene, CDR1 is SGHAT and CDR2 is FQNNGV. The CDR3 length is 14 residues. The CDR3 coding sequence is TGTGCCAGCAGTAAGGTCCTGGGTTTTGAGACCCAGTACTTC. Amino acids: CASSKVLGFETQYF.

The V gene is TRBV9, the J gene TRBJ2-1, with D uncertain. The germline V and J ends were trimmed by 0 bases and 6 bases, with 7 bases remaining between them. The CDR3 extends over 13 amino acids. CDR1 is SGDLS, CDR2 YYNGEE, per germline. CDR3 amino acids: CASSVGPINEQFF. CDR3 nucleotides: TGTGCCAGCAGCGTAGGACCCATCAATGAGCAGTTCTTC.

The chain joins TRBV10-3 to TRBJ2-2; 7 nucleotides align to TRBD1. V trimming: 3 bases; J trimming: 4 bases; junction bases outside the gene matches: 8. This CDR3 has 16 amino acids. Per germline, CDR1 ENHRY and CDR2 SYGVKD. CDR3 amino acids: CAISDRGIGSTGELFF. CDR3 DNA sequence: TGTGCCATCAGTGACAGGGGGATAGGGAGCACCGGGGAGCTGTTTTTT.

The rearrangement uses TRBV5-6 and TRBJ2-7, with a tentative D call TRBD1 (5 bases). V was trimmed by 4 bases and J by 3 bases, leaving 8 bases between them. The CDR3 runs 12 residues. The germline CDR1 and CDR2 sequences are SGHDT and YYEEEE. The CDR3 sequence: CASSTQGYEQYF. CDR3 in DNA: TGTGCCAGCAGCACGCAGGGCTACGAGCAGTACTTC.

This clone was seen once. The CDR3 region is CASSPNTDRYEQYF. DNA for the CDR3: TGTGCCAGCAGCCCCAATACGGATCGTTACGAGCAGTACTTC. The V gene is TRBV6-6, the J gene TRBJ2-7; D unclear. V was trimmed by 6 bases and J by 4 bases, leaving 16 bases between them. There are 14 residues in the CDR3. Germline CDR1 reads MNHNY; CDR2 reads SVGAGI (reference sequence).

The chain links TRBV7-6 to TRBJ2-3, with 8 bases identical to TRBD2. This CDR3 contains 14 residues. Germline loops: CDR1 SGHVS, CDR2 FNYEAQ. V gave up 5 bases and J gave up 3 bases; unmatched junction bases: 4. The DNA for the CDR3 is TGTGCCAGCAGCCCCCAGCGGGAGACAGATACGCAGTATTTT. Protein product: CASSPQRETDTQYF.

This clone was recorded only once. The chain joins TRBV5-1 to TRBJ2-3; the D gene is possibly TRBD1 (5 bases). This CDR3 comprises 14 residues. Germline V CDR1 and CDR2: SGHRS, YFSETQ. Trimming shortened V by 6 bases and J by 4 bases, and 15 bases separated the two germline ends. In DNA form, the CDR3 reads TGCGCCAGCACCCTGACCGACAGCGCAGATACGCAGTATTTT. The encoded protein is CASTLTDSADTQYF.

The J gene is TRBJ1-2, the V gene TRBV27, with D unresolved. In germline, CDR1 is MNHEY, CDR2 SMNVEV (reference sequence). V lost 6 bases and J 2 bases, leaving 10 bases between the germline ends. This CDR3 has 13 residues. The CDR3, as DNA: TGTGCCAGCAGCGTTGCCAGGAACTATGGCTACACCTTC. Amino acid sequence: CASSVARNYGYTF.

The CDR3 loop is CTSSQVCQGGNQPQHF. CDR3 in DNA: TGCACCAGCAGCCAAGTATGCCAGGGAGGCAATCAGCCCCAGCATTTT. The chain employs TRBV1 and TRBJ1-5. TRBV1 is recorded as a pseudogene. The CDR3 runs to 16 residues.

The V and J genes are TRBV29-1 and TRBJ2-7; 7 positions agree with TRBD2. Per the germline V gene, CDR1 is SQVTM and CDR2 is ANQGSEA. This CDR3 contains 15 residues. V lost 3 bases to trimming and J lost 4 bases; unmatched junction nucleotides: 12. The CDR3 sequence is CSVEGAAGAGYEQYF. CDR3 bases: TGCAGCGTTGAGGGAGCGGCGGGAGCAGGATACGAGCAGTACTTC.